Sequencing of this TCR beta chain was carried out in a study of metastatic and nonmetastatic thyroid tumors (TCRdb year 2020). As for the study more broadly: The researchers compared repertoires between peripheral blood samples and tumor or nodule tissue samples from patients with malignant or benign thyroid disease.

The germline V gene sets CDR1 to SGHVS and CDR2 to FQNEAQ. For this chain, trimming is 4 bases at the V end and 0 bases at the J end, and the number of junction bases without a gene match is 1. Counted from cysteine to phenylalanine, this CDR3 has 14 amino acids. The kept DNA is CDR3 alone, 42 bases in frame from the first base. In its sample, this clone was seen many times. Its antigen is still unknown. Base qualities are not recorded, but no much larger clone differs from it by a single base. No treatment had been received by any patient before thyroid surgery. Patient clinical samples collected from about 2011 to 2018 were retrospectively analysed using T-cell receptor beta sequencing. Broader findings and caveats from the paper: In both blood and tumor samples, TCR beta diversity was reported to be significantly higher in malignant tumors than in benign nodules.

To prepare the library, PCR was applied. The sample was run on an Illumina HiSeq 4000. High-throughput sequencing was used to profile the CDR3 region of the TCR beta-chain in every patient. On the study's bioinformatics: The researchers built a classifier to tell apart papillary thyroid cancer patients with distant metastasis, based on CDR3 differences among clinicopathological groups. The Shannon index was used to assess repertoire diversity, and the Morisita-Horn index was used to assess tumor-blood repertoire similarity. In-frame beta chains were kept once TCRdb had trimmed the public reads at Q25 with fastp and called clones with MiXCR. In this record, the V and J calls reflect TCRdb's handling and not the investigators' own analysis. Present in this sample are about 42,000 clones, 9.5% to 13% of which were seen just once. Roughly 9% of the sample goes to the ten largest clones.

This receptor chain uses TRBV7-8 and TRBJ1-2, with 8 bases in between that match TRBD1. Specimen: blood. This clonotype was sampled from a male donor with papillary thyroid cancer or a benign thyroid nodule (not recorded which). Some clones in this sample may be carry-over from other donors' samples. In nucleotide form, the sequence is TGTGCCAGCAGCTCGACAGGGGCTAACTATGGCTACACCTTC. Its protein is CASSSTGANYGYTF. The entire variable domain, with the stretches around the CDR3 drawn from the reference TRBV7-8 and TRBJ1-2 proteins, is GAGVSQSPRYKVAKRGQDVALRCDPISGHVSLFWYQQALGQGPEFLTYFQNEAQLDKSGLPSDRFFAERPEGSVSTLKIQRTQQEDSAVYLCASSSTGANYGYTFGSGTRLTVV.